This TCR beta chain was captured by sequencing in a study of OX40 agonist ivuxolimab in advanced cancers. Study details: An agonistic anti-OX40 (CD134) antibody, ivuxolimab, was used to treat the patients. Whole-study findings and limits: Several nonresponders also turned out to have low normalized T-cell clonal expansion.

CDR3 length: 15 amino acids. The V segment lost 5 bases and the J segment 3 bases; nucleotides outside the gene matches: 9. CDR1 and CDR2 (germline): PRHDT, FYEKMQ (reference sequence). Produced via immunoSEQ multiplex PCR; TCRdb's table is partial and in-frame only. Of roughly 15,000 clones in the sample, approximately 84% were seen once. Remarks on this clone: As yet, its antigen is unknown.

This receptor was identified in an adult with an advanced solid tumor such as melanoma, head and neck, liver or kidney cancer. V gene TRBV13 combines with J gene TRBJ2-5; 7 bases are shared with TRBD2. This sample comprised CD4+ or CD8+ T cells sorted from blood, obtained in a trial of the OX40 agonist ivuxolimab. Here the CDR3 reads CASSHTYAGEETQYF. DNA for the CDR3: TGTGCCAGCAGCCACACGTATGCGGGGGAAGAGACCCAGTACTTC.